The TCR beta chain described here comes from a study of T cell repertoires in cytomegalovirus infection. TCRdb reprocessed the reads via MiXCR and lists one record per CDR3 protein. The table has about 320,000 distinct CDR3 sequences, 9% to 9.5% seen once. Per germline, CDR1 SGHRS and CDR2 YFSETQ. CDR3 length: 14 amino acids. V lost 2 bases, J lost 6 bases, and 14 bases lay in between. This clonotype has ten or more counts. Sequenced sample: PBMCs. The source of this sequence is a human donor in good health (CMV status not recorded). Some clones in this sample may be carry-over from other donors' samples. The chain recombines TRBV5-1 with TRBJ1-1, with a possible D match to TRBD1 (6 bases). The CDR3 sequence: CASSFGQGFAEAFF. The CDR3 DNA is TGCGCCAGCAGCTTCGGCCAGGGGTTCGCTGAAGCTTTCTTT.